Sequencing of this T cell receptor beta chain was carried out in a study of CD8+CD57+ T cells in acquired aplastic anemia. The authors sequenced patients whose flow cytometry had shown CD8+CD57+ cell expansion. Profiling that covered TCR beta VDJ and CDR3 relied on genomic DNA as its template. Each CDR3 protein is one row after TCRdb ran MiXCR on the reads. The data hold 260,000 or so distinct CDR3 sequences, with 40% to 50% observed a single time. The CDR3 length is 14 residues. From germline, CDR1 is MDHEN and CDR2 SYDVKM. Trimming pared 2 bases from V and 0 bases from J, leaving 7 bases between. This clonotype came up many times.

The gene calls are TRBV28 and TRBJ2-5; the D is unclear. Sequencing used sorted CD4+, CD8+, or CD8+CD57+ T cells (not recorded which) from PBMCs. This receptor was taken from a human donor with aplastic anemia. The CDR3 DNA reads as TGTGCCAGCAGTTTACTCCGGGACCAAGAGACCCAGTACTTC. Protein: CASSLLRDQETQYF.